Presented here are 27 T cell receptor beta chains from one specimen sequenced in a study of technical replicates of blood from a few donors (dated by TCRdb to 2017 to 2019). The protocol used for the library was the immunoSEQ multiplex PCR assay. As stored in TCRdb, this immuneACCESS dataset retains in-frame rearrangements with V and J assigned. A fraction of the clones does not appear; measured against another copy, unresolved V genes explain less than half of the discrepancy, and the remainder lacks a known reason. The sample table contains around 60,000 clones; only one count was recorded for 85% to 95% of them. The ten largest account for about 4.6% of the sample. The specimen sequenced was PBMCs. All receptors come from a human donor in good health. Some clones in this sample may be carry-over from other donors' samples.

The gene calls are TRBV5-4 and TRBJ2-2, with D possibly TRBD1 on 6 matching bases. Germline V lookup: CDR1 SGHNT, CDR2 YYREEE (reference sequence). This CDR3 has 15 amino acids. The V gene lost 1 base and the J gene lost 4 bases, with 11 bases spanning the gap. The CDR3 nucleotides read TGTGCCAGCAGCTTGATCGGGACACCCACCGGGGAGCTGTTTTTT. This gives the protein CASSLIGTPTGELFF.

Written as DNA, the CDR3 is TGTGCCAGCTCACTAGGCAGGGGGCAACAGCCCCAGCATTTT. Residues: CASSLGRGQQPQHF. The V call is TRBV18, the J call TRBJ1-5; 8 bases agree with TRBD1. The germline gives CDR1 KGHSH, CDR2 LQKENI. The CDR3 extends over 14 amino acids. V gave up 4 bases and J gave up 7 bases; unmatched junction bases: 6.

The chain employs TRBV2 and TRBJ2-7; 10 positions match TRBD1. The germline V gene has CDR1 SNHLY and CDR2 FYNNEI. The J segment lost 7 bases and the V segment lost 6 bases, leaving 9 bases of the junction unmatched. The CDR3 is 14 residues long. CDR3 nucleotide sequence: TGTGCCAGCAGACCGGACAGGGGGTTGAGGGAGCAGTACTTC. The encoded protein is CASRPDRGLREQYF.

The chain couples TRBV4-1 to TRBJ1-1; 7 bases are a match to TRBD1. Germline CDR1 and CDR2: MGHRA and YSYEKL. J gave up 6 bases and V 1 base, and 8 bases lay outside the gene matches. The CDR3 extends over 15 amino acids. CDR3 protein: CASSQVNRGRPEAFF. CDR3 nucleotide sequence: TGCGCCAGCAGCCAAGTGAACAGGGGAAGGCCTGAAGCTTTCTTT.

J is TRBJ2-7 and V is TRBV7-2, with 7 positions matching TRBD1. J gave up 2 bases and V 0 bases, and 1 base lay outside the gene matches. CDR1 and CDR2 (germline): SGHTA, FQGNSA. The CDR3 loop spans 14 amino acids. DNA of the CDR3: TGTGCCAGCAGCTTAGCCGGGACAGCCTACGAGCAGTACTTC. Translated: CASSLAGTAYEQYF.

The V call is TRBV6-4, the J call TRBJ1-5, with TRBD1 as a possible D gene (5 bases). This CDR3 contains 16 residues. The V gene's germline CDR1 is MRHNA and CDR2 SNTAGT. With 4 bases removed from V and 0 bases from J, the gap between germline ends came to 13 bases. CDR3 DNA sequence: TGTGCCAGCAGTGGTACGGCAGGGAATAGCAATCAGCCCCAGCATTTT. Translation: CASSGTAGNSNQPQHF.

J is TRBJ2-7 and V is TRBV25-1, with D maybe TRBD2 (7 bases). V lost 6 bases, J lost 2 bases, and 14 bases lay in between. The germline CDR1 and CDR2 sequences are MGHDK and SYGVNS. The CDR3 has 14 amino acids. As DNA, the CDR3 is TGTGCCAGCAGCGAGGGGGGGTTTCCCTACGAGCAGTACTTC. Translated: CASSEGGFPYEQYF.

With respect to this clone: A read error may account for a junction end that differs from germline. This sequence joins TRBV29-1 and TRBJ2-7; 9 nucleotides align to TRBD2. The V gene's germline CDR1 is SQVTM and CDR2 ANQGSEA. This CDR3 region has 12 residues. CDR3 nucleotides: TGCAGCGCTGAAGCGGGAGGCGTTGAGCAGTACTTC. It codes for CSAEAGGVEQYF.

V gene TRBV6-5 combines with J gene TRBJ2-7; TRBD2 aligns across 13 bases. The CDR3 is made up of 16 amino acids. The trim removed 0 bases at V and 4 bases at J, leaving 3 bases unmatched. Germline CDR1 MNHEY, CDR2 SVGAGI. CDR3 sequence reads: CASSYSGLAGAYEQYF. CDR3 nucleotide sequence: TGTGCCAGCAGTTACTCCGGACTAGCGGGAGCGTACGAGCAGTACTTC.

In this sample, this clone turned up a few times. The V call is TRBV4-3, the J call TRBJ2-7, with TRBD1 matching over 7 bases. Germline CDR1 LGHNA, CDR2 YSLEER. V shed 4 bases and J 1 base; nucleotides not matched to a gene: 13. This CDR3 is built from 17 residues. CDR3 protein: CASSPGTASSRSYEQYF. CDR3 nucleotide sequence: TGCGCCAGCAGCCCAGGGACAGCGTCTAGCCGATCCTACGAGCAGTACTTC.

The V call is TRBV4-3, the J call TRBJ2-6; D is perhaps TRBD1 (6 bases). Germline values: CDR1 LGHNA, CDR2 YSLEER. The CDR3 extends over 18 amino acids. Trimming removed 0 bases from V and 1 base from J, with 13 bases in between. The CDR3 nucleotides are TGCGCCAGCAGCCAAGATCAGGGACACCCATCTGGGGCCAACGTCCTGACTTTC. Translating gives CASSQDQGHPSGANVLTF.

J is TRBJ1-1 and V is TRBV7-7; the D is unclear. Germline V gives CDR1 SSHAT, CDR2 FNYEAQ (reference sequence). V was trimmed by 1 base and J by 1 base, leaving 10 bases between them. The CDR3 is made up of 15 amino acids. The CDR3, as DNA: TGTGCCAGCAGCTTAGACCGGGGTGCGAACACTGAAGCTTTCTTT. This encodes CASSLDRGANTEAFF.

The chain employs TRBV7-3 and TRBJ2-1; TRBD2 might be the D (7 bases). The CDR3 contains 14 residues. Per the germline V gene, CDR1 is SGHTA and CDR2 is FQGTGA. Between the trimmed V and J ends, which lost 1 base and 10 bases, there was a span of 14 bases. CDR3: CASSLIGGLGEQFF. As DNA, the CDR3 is TGTGCCAGCAGCTTAATCGGGGGGCTGGGGGAGCAGTTCTTC.

CDR3 DNA: TGTGCCATCCGGGACAGGGGGGACGAAAAACTGTTTTTT. Amino acid sequence: CAIRDRGDEKLFF. This chain joins TRBV10-3 and TRBJ1-4; 11 nucleotides line up with TRBD1. The germline V gene encodes CDR1 ENHRY and CDR2 SYGVKD. Trimming at V came to 8 bases and at J to 8 bases, leaving 4 bases not matched to a gene. This CDR3 comprises 13 residues.

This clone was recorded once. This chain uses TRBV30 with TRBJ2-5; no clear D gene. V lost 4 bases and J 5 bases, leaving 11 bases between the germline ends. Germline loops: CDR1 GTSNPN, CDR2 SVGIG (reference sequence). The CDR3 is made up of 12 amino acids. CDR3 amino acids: CAWTRVLETQYF. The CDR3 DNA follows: TGTGCCTGGACTAGAGTGCTGGAGACCCAGTACTTC.

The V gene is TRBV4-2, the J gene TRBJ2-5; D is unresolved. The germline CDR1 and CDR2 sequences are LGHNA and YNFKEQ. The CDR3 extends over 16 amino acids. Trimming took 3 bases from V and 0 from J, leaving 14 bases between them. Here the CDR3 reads CASSQKAVTYQETQYF. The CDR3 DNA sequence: TGTGCCAGCAGCCAGAAGGCGGTAACGTACCAAGAGACCCAGTACTTC.

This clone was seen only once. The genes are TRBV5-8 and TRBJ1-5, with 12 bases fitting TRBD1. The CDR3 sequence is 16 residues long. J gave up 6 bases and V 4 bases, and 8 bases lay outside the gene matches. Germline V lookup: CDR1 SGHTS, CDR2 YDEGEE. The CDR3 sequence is CASSGDRGPFSQPQHF. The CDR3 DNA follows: TGTGCCAGCAGCGGGGACAGGGGGCCCTTTAGTCAGCCCCAGCATTTT.

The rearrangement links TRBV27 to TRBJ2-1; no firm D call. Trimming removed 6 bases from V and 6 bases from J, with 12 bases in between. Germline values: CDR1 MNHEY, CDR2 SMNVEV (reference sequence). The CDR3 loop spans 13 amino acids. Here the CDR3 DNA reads TGTGCCAGCAGGCCCGCAAGCGTCAATGAGCAGTTCTTC. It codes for CASRPASVNEQFF.

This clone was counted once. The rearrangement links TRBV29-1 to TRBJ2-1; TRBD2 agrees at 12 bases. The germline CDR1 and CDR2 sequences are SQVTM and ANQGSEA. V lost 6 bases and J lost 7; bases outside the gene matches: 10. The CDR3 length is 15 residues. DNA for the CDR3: TGCAGCGTACCTACCCCTAGCGGGAGGGGAAATGAGCAGTTCTTC. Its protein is CSVPTPSGRGNEQFF.

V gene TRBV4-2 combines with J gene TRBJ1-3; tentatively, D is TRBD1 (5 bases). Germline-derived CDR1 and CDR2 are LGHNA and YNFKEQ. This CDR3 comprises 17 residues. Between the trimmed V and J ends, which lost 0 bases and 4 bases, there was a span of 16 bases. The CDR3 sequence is CASSQEIPGQVGNTIYF. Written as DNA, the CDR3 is TGTGCCAGCAGCCAAGAAATCCCAGGGCAGGTCGGAAACACCATATATTTT.

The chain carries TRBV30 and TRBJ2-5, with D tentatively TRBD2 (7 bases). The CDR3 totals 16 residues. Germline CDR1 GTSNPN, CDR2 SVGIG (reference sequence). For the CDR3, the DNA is TGTGCTTCGGAGGGGGTCGGTTCGGCTAGCGGAGAGACCCAGTACTTC. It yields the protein CASEGVGSASGETQYF.

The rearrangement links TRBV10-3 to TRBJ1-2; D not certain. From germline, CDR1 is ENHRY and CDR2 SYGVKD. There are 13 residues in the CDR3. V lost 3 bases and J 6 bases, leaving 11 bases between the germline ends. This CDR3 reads CAISDPAEDGYTF. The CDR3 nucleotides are TGTGCCATCAGTGATCCAGCCGAGGATGGCTACACCTTC.

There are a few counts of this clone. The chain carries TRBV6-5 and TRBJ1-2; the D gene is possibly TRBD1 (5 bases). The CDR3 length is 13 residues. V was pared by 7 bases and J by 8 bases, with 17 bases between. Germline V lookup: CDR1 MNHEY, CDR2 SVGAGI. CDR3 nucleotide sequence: TGTGCCAGCACCGATTCAGGGTCCCGGGGCTACACCTTC. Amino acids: CASTDSGSRGYTF.

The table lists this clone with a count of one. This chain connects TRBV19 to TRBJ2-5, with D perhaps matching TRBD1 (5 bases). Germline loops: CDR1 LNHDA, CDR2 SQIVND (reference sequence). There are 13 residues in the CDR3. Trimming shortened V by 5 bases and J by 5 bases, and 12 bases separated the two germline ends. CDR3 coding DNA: TGTGCCAGTAGTTTTACCAGGGTGGAGACCCAGTACTTC. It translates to CASSFTRVETQYF. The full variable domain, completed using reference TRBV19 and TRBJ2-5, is DGGITQSPKYLFRKEGQNVTLSCEQNLNHDAMYWYRQDPGQGLRLIYYSQIVNDFQKGDIAEGYSVSREKKESFPLTVTSAQKNPTAFYLCASSFTRVETQYFGPGTRLLVL.

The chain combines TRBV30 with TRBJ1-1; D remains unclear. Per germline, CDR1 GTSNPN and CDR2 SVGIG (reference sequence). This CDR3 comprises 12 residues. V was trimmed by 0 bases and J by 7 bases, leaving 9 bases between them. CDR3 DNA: TGTGCCTGGAGTGTTTCAGTGCTTGAAGCTTTCTTT. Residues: CAWSVSVLEAFF.

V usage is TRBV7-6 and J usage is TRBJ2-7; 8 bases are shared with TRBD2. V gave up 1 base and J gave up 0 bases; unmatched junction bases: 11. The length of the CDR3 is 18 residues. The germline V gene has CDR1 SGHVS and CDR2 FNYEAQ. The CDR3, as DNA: TGTGCCAGCAGCTTAGGGCCGGTCAGCGGGAGCGTCTCCTACGAGCAGTACTTC. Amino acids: CASSLGPVSGSVSYEQYF.

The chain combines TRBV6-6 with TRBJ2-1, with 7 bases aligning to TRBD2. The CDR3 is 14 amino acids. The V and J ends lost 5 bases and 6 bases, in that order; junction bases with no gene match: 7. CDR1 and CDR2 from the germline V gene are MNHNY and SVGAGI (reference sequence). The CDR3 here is CASSPAGSGNEQFF. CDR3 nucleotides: TGTGCCAGCAGTCCAGCGGGGTCAGGCAATGAGCAGTTCTTC.